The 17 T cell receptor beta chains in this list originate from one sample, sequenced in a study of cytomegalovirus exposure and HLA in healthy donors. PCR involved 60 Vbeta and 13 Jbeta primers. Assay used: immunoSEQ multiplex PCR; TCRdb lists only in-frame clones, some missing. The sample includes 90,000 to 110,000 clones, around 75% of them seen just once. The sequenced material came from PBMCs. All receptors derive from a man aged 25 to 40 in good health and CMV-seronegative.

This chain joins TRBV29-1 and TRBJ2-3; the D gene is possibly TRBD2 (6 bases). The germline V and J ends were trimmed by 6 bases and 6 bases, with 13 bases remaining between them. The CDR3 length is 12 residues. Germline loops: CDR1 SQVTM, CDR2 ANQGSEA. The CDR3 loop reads CSVLALADTQYF. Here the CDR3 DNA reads TGCAGCGTCCTTGCTCTAGCGGATACGCAGTATTTT.

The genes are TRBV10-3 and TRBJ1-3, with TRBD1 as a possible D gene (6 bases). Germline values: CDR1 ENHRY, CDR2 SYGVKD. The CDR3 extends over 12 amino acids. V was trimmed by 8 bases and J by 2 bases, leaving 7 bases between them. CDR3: CAIQGPGNTIYF. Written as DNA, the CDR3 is TGTGCCATCCAGGGGCCTGGAAACACCATATATTTT.

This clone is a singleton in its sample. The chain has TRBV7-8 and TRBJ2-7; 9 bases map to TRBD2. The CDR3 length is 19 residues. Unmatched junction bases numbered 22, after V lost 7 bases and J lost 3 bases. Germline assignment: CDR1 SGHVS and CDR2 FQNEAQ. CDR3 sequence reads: CASTRTLAGLTVLNYEQYF. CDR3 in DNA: TGTGCCAGCACCCGAACCCTAGCGGGGCTCACCGTACTGAACTACGAGCAGTACTTC.

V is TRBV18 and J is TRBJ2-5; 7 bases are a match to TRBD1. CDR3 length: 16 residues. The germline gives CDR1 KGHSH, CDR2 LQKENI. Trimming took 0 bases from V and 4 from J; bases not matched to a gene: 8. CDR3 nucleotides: TGTGCCAGCTCACCACCCAGGAGACAGGGCGGAGAGACCCAGTACTTC. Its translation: CASSPPRRQGGETQYF.

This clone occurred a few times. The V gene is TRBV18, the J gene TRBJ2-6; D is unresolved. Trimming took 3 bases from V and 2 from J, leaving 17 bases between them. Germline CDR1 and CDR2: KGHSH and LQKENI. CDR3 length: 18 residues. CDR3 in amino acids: CASSPIVLSLPGANVLTF. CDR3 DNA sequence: TGTGCCAGCTCACCTATTGTCCTAAGCCTCCCTGGGGCCAACGTCCTGACTTTC. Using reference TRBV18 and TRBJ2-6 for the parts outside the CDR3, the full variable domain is NAGVMQNPRHLVRRRGQEARLRCSPMKGHSHVYWYRQLPEEGLKFMVYLQKENIIDESGMPKERFSAEFPKEGPSILRIQQVVRGDSAAYFCASSPIVLSLPGANVLTFGAGSRLTVL.

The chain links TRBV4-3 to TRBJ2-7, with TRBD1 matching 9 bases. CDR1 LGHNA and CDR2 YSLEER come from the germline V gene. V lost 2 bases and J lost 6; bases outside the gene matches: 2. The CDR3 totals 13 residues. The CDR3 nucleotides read TGCGCCAGCAGCCAATCGGACAGGGGCGAGCAGTACTTC. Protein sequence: CASSQSDRGEQYF.

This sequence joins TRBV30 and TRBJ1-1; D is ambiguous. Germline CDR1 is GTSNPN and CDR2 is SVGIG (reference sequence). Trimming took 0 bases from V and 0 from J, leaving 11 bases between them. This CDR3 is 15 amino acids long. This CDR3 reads CAWSVREAMNTEAFF. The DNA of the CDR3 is TGTGCCTGGAGTGTACGGGAGGCCATGAACACTGAAGCTTTCTTT.

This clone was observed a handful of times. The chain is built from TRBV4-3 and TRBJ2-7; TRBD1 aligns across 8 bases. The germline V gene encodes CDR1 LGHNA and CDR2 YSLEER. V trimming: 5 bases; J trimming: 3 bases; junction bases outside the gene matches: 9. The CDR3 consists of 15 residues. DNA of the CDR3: TGCGCCAGCAGCTCTGGACAGGGAAAATTCTACGAGCAGTACTTC. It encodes CASSSGQGKFYEQYF.

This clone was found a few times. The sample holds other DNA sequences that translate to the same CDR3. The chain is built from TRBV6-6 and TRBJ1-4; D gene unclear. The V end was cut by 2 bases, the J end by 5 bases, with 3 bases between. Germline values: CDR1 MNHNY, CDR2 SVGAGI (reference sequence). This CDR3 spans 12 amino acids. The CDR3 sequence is CASSYLNEKLFF. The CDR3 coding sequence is TGTGCCAGCAGTTACCTGAATGAAAAACTGTTTTTT.

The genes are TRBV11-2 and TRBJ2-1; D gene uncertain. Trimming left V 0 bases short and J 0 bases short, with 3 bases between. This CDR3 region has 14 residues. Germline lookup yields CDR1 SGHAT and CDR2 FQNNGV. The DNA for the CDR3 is TGTGCCAGCAGCTTAGACTTCTCCTACAATGAGCAGTTCTTC. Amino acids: CASSLDFSYNEQFF.

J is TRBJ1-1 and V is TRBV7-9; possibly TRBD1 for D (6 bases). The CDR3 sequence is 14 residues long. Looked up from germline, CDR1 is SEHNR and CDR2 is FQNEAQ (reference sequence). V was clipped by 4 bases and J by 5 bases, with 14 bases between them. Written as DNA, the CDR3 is TGTGCCAGCAGCTACAGGGAGTTTGGGACTGAAGCTTTCTTT. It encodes CASSYREFGTEAFF.

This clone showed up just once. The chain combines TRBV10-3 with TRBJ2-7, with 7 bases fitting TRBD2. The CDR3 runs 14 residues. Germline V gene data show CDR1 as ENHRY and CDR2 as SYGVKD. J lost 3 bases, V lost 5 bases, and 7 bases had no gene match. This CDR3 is CAISPTSDVYEQYF. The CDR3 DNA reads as TGTGCCATCAGTCCTACTAGCGACGTCTACGAGCAGTACTTC.

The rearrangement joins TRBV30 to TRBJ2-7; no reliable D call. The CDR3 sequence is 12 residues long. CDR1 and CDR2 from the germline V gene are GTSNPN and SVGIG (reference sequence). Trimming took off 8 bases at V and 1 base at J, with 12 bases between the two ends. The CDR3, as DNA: TGTGCCGTACGCCCGGGTTCCTACGAGCAGTACTTC. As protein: CAVRPGSYEQYF.

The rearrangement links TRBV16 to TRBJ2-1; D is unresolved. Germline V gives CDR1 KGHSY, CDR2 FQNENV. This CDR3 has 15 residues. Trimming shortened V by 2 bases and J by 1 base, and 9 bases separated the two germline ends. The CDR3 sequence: CASSQLQNSYNEQFF. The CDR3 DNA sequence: TGTGCCAGCAGCCAACTCCAGAATTCCTACAATGAGCAGTTCTTC.

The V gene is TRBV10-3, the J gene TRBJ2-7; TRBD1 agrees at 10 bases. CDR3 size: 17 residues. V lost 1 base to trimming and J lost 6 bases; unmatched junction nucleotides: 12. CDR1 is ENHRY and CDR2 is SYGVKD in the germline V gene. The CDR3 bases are TGTGCCATCAGTGAGTACGGGGCGGGACAGGGGCCGGCCGAGCAGTACTTC. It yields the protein CAISEYGAGQGPAEQYF.

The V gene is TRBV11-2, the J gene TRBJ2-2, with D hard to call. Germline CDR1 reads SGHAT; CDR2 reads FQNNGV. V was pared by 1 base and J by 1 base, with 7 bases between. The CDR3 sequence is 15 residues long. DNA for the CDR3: TGTGCCAGCAGCTTAGGACATTTGAACACCGGGGAGCTGTTTTTT. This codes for CASSLGHLNTGELFF. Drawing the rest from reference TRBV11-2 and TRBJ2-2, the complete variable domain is EAGVAQSPRYKIIEKRQSVAFWCNPISGHATLYWYQQILGQGPKLLIQFQNNGVVDDSQLPKDRFSAERLKGVDSTLKIQPAKLEDSAVYLCASSLGHLNTGELFFGEGSRLTVL.

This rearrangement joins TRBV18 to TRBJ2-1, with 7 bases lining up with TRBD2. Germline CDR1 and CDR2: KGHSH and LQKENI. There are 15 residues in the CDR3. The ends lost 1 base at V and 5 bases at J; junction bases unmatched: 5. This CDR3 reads CASSPLAGVDNEQFF. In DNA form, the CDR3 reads TGTGCCAGCTCACCACTAGCGGGTGTCGACAATGAGCAGTTCTTC.